Sequencing of this T cell receptor (beta chain) was carried out in a study of T cells in localized non-small cell lung cancer. Whole-study findings and limits: T cell clonality was highest in uninvolved adjacent lung, above tumor. There was an association of higher blood T cell density with longer overall survival. Since sequencing was restricted to only one region of the tumor, intratumor heterogeneity remains a possibility. Median approximately 61 top-100 tumor clones were shared with paired adjacent lung.

Libraries were prepared by immunoSEQ multiplex PCR; TCRdb keeps only in-frame clonotypes and omits some of them. The sample consists of 35,000 to 40,000 clones, approximately 94% of them appearing once. Germline assignment: CDR1 SGHRS and CDR2 YFSETQ. V lost 0 bases and J 4 bases, leaving 8 bases between the germline ends. This CDR3 has 14 residues. With regard to this clone: Antigen: not known.

J is TRBJ1-5 and V is TRBV5-1; a possible D gene is TRBD1 (6 bases). The input for sequencing was peripheral blood, taken before any cancer treatment. This clonotype was obtained from a female donor over 55 with stage I lung adenocarcinoma. The CDR3 DNA is TGCGCCAGCAGCTTGGGACAGGTTAATCAGCCCCAGCATTTT. This sequence encodes CASSLGQVNQPQHF. Full variable domain (outside the CDR3, taken from reference TRBV5-1 and TRBJ1-5): KAGVTQTPRYLIKTRGQQVTLSCSPISGHRSVSWYQQTPGQGLQFLFEYFSETQRNKGNFPGRFSGRQFSNSRSEMNVSTLELGDSALYLCASSLGQVNQPQHFGDGTRLSIL.